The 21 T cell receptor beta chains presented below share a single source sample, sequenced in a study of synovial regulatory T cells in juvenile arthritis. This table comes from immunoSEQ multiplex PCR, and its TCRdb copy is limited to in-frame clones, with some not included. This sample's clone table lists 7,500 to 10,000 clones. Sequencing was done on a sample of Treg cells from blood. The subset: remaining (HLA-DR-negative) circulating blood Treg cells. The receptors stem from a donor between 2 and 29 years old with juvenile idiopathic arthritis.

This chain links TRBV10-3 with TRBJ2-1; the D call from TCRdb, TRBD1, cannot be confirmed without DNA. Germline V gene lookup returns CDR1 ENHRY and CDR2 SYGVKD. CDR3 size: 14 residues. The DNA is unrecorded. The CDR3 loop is CAISSDRGPLEQFF.

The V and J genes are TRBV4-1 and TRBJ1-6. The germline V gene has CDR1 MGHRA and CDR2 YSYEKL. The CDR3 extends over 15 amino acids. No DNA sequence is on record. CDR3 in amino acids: CASSPPAGYNSPLHF.

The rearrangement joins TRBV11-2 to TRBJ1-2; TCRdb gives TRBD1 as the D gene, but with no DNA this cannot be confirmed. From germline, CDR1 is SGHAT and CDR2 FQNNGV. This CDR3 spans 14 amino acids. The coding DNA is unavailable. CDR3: CASSLRQANYGYTF.

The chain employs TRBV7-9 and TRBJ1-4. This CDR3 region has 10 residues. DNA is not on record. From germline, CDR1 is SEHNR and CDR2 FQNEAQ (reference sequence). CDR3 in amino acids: CASSVEKLFF.

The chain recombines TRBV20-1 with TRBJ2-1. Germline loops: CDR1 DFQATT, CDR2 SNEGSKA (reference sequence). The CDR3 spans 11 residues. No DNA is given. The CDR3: CSVEGFHEQFF.

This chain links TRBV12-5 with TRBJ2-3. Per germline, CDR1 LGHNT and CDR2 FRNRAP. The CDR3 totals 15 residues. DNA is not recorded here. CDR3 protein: CASGPGWDLPPTQYF.

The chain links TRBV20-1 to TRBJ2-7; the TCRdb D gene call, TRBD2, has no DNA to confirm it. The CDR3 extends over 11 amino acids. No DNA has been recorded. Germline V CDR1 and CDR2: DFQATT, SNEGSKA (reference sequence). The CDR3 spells CSASPGGEQYF.

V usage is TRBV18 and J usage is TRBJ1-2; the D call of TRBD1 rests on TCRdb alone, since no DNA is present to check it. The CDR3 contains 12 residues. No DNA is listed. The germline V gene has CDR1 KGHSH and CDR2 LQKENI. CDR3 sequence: CASSHGQYGYTF. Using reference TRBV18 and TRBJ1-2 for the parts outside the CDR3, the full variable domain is NAGVMQNPRHLVRRRGQEARLRCSPMKGHSHVYWYRQLPEEGLKFMVYLQKENIIDESGMPKERFSAEFPKEGPSILRIQQVVRGDSAAYFCASSHGQYGYTFGSGTRLTVV.

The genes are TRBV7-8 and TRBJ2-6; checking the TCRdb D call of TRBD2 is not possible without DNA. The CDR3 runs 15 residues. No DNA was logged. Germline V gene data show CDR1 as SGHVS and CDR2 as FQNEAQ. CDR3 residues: CASSHHYSGANVLTF.

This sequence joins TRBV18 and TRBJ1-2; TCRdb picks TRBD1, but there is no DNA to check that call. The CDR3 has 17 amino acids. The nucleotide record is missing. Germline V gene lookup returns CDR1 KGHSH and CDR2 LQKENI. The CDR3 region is CASSPPSNTGGEHGYTF.

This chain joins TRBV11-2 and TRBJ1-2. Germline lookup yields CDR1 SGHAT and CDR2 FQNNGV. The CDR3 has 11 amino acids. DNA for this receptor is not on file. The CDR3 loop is CASSLNYGYTF.

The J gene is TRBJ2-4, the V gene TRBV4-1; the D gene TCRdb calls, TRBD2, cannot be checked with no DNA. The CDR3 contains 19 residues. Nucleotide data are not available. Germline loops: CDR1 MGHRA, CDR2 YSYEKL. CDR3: CASSPLGGIAGYRRGIQYF.

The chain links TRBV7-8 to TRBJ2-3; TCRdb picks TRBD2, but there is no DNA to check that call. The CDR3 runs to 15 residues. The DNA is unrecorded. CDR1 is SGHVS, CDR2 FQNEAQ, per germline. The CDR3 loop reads CASSFFSGNTDTQYF.

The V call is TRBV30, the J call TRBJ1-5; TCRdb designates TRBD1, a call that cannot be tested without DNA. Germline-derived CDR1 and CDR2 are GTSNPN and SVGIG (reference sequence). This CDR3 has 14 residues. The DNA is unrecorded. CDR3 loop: CAWSDTVTSQPQHF.

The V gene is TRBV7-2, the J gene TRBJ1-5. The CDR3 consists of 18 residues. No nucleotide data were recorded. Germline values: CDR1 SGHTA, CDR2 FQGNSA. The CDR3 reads CASSSRPPSYYSNQPQHF.

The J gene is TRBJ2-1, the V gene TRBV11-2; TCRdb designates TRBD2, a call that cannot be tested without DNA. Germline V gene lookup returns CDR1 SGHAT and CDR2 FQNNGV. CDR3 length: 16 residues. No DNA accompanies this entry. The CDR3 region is CASSSPTVVSYNEQFF.

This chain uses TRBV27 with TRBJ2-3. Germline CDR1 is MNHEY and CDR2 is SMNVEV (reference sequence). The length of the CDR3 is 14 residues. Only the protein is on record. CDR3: CASSFHKSTDTQYF.

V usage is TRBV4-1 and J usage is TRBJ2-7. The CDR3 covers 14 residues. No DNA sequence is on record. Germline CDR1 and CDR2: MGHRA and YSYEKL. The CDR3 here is CASSPSMGKYEQYF.

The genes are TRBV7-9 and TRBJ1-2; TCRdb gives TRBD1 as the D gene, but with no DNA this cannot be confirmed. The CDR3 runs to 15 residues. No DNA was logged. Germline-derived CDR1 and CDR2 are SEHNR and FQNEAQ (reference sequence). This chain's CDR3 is CASSLWDRVSYGYTF.

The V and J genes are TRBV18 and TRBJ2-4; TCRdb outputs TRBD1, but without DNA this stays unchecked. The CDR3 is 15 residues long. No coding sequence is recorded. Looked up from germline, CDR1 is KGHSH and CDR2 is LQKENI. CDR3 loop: CASSLLPGAKNIQYF.

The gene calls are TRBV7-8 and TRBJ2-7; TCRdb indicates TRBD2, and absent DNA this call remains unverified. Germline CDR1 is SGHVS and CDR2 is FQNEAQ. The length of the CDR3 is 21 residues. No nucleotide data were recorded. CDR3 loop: CASTHKFVGVVTRSVIYEQYF.